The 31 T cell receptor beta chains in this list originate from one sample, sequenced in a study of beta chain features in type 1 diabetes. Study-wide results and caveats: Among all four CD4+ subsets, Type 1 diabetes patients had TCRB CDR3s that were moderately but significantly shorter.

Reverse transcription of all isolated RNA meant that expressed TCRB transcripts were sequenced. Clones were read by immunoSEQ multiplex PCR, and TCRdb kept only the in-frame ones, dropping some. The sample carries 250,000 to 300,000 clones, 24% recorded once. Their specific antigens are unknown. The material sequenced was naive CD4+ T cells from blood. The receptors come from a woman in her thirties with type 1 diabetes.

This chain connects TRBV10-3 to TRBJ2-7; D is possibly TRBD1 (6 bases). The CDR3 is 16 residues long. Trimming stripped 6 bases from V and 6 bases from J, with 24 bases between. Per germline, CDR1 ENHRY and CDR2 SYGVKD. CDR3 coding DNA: TGTGCCATCAGCCGGGGACCACAGGGAGTAGTAATCGAGCAGTACTTC. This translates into CAISRGPQGVVIEQYF.

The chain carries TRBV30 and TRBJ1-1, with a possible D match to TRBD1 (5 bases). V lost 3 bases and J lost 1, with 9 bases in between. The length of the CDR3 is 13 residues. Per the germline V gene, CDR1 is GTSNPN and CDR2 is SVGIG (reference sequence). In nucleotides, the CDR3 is TGTGCCTGGAGCAGGGTCTCGAACACTGAAGCTTTCTTT. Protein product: CAWSRVSNTEAFF.

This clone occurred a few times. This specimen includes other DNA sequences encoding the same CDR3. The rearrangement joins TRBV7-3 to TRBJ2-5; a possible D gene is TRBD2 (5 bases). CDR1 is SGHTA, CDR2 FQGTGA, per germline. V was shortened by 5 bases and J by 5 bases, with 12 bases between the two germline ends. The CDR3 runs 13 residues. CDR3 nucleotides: TGTGCCAGCAGCCTATTCCCGGGGGAGACCCAGTACTTC. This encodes CASSLFPGETQYF.

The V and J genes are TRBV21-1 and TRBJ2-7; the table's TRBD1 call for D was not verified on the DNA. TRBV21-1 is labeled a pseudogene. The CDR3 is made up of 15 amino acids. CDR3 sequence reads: CASSKLQGSHYEQYF. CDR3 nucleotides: TGTGCCAGCAGCAAATTACAGGGTTCCCACTACGAGCAGTACTTC.

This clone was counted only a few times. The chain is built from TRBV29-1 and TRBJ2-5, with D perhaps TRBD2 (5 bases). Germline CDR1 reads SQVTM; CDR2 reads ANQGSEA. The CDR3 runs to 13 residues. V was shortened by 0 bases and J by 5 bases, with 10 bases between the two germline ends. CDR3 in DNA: TGCAGCGTTGAAGAAACACGAGGGGAGACCCAGTACTTC. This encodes CSVEETRGETQYF.

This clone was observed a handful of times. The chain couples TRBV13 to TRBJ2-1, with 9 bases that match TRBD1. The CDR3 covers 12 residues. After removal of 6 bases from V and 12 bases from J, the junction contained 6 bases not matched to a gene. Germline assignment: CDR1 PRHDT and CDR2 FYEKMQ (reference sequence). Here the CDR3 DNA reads TGTGCCAGCAGAAACAGGGGGCAAGTGCAGTTCTTC. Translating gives CASRNRGQVQFF.

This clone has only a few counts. The CDR3 region has the DNA TGTGCCAGCAGCAAAGCGCGTGTAAGGTCAGCAGGAGCTTTCTTT. Encoded protein: CASSKARVRSAGAFF. V usage is TRBV21-1 and J usage is TRBJ1-1; the D segment call TRBD1 is taken from the table without a DNA check. TRBV21-1 is a documented pseudogene. The CDR3 loop spans 15 amino acids.

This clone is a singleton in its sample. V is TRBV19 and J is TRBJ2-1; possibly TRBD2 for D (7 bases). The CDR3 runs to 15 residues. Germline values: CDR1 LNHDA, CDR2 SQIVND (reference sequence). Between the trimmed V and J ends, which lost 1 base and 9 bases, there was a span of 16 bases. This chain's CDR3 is CASSIVRRRGGEQFF. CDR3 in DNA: TGTGCCAGTAGTATAGTTAGGCGGAGGGGGGGTGAGCAGTTCTTC. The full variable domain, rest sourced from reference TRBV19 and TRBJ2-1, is DGGITQSPKYLFRKEGQNVTLSCEQNLNHDAMYWYRQDPGQGLRLIYYSQIVNDFQKGDIAEGYSVSREKKESFPLTVTSAQKNPTAFYLCASSIVRRRGGEQFFGPGTRLTVL.

The CDR3 region has the DNA TGTGCCAGCAGCCCCCAGGGGAATCAGCCCCAGCATTTT. Translated: CASSPQGNQPQHF. V usage is TRBV9 and J usage is TRBJ1-5; tentative D call: TRBD1 (6 bases). Looked up from germline, CDR1 is SGDLS and CDR2 is YYNGEE. Trimming took 4 bases from V and 4 from J, leaving 9 bases between them. The CDR3 length is 13 residues. The full variable domain, in which reference TRBV9 and TRBJ1-5 provide the parts outside the CDR3, is DSGVTQTPKHLITATGQRVTLRCSPRSGDLSVYWYQQSLDQGLQFLIQYYNGEERAKGNILERFSAQQFPDLHSELNLSSLELGDSALYFCASSPQGNQPQHFGDGTRLSIL.

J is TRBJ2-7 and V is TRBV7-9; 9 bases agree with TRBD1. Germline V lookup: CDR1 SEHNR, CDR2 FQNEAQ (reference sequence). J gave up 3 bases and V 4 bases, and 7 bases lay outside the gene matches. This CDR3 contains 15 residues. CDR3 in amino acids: CASSSRTGEYYEQYF. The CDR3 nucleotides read TGTGCCAGCAGCTCCAGGACAGGGGAATACTACGAGCAGTACTTC.

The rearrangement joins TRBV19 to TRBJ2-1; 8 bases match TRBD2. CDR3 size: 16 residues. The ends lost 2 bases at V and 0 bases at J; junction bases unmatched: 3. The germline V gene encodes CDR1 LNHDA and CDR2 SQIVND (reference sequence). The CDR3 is CASSITSGSSYNEQFF. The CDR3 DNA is TGTGCCAGTAGTATAACGAGCGGGAGCTCCTACAATGAGCAGTTCTTC. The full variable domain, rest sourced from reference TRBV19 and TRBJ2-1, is DGGITQSPKYLFRKEGQNVTLSCEQNLNHDAMYWYRQDPGQGLRLIYYSQIVNDFQKGDIAEGYSVSREKKESFPLTVTSAQKNPTAFYLCASSITSGSSYNEQFFGPGTRLTVL.

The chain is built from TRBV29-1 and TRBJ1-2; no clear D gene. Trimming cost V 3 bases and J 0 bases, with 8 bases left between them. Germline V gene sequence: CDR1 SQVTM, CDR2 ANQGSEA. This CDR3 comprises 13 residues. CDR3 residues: CSVEQQTNYGYTF. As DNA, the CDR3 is TGCAGCGTTGAGCAACAGACTAACTATGGCTACACCTTC. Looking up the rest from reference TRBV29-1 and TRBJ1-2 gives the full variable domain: SAVISQKPSRDICQRGTSLTIQCQVDSQVTMMFWYRQQPGQSLTLIATANQGSEATYESGFVIDKFPISRPNLTFSTLTVSNMSPEDSSIYLCSVEQQTNYGYTFGSGTRLTVV.

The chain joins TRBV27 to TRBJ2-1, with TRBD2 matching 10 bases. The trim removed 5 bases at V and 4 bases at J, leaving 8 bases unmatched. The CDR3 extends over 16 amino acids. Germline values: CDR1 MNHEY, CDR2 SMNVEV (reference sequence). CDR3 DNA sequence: TGTGCCAGCAGTCTCGACACGGGACTAGCGTACAATGAGCAGTTCTTC. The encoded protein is CASSLDTGLAYNEQFF.

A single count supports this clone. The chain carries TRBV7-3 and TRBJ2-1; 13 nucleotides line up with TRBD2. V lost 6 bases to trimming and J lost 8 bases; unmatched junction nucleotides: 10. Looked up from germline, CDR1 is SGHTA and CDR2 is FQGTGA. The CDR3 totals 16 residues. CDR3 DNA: TGTGCCAGCAGACCCGGACTAGCGGGAGTGGCGGATGAGCAGTTCTTC. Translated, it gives CASRPGLAGVADEQFF.

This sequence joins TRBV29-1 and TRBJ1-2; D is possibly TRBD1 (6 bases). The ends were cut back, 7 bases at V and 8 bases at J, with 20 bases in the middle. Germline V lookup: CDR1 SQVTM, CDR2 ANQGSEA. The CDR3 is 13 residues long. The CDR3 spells CSAAADSQKGYTF. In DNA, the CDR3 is TGCAGCGCCGCCGCGGACAGTCAGAAGGGCTACACCTTC.

In DNA form, the CDR3 reads TGTGCCAGCAGCGAGACTAGTGACTACAATGAGCAGTTCTTC. This codes for CASSETSDYNEQFF. The chain employs TRBV5-4 and TRBJ2-1, with D perhaps TRBD2 (6 bases). From germline, CDR1 is SGHNT and CDR2 YYREEE (reference sequence). CDR3 size: 14 residues. V was clipped by 4 bases and J by 3 bases, with 11 bases between them.

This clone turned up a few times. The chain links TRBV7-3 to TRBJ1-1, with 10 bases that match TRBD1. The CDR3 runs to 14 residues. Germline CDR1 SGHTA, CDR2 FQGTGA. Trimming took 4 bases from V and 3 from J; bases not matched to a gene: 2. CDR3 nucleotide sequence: TGTGCCAGCAGCTCCGGACAGGGGGACACTGAAGCTTTCTTT. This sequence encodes CASSSGQGDTEAFF. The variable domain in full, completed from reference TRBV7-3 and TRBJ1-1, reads GAGVSQTPSNKVTEKGKYVELRCDPISGHTALYWYRQSLGQGPEFLIYFQGTGAADDSGLPNDRFFAVRPEGSVSTLKIQRTERGDSAVYLCASSSGQGDTEAFFGQGTRLTVV.

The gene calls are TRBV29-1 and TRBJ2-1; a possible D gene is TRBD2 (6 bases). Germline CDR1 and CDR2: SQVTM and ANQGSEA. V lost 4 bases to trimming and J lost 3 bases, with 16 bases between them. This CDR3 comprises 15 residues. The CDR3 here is CSVGSRLVDYNEQFF. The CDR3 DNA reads TGCAGCGTTGGGTCGAGACTAGTAGACTACAATGAGCAGTTCTTC.

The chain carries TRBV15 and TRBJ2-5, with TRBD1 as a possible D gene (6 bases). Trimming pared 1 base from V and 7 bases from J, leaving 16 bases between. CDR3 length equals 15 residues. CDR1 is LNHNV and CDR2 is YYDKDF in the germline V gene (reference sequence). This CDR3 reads CATSRGLQGEGTQYF. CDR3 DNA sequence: TGTGCCACCAGCAGAGGCTTACAGGGTGAGGGGACCCAGTACTTC. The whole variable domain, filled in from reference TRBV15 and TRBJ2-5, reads DAMVIQNPRYQVTQFGKPVTLSCSQTLNHNVMYWYQQKSSQAPKLLFHYYDKDFNNEADTPDNFQSRRPNTSFCFLDIRSPGLGDTAMYLCATSRGLQGEGTQYFGPGTRLLVL.

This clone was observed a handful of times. CDR3 amino acids: CAISERSTPTYYGYTF. In DNA, the CDR3 is TGTGCCATCAGTGAGAGGAGTACCCCCACATACTATGGCTACACCTTC. J is TRBJ1-2 and V is TRBV10-3; D not resolved. CDR1 and CDR2 (germline): ENHRY, SYGVKD. Trimming took 2 bases from V and 3 from J, leaving 16 bases between them. The CDR3 is made up of 16 amino acids.

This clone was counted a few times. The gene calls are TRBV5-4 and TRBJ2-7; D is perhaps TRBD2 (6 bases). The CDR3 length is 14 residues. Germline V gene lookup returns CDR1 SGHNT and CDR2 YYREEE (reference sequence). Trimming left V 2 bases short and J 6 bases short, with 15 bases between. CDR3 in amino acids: CASSLPGWEVEQYF. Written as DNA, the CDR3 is TGTGCCAGCAGCTTACCAGGGTGGGAGGTCGAGCAGTACTTC.

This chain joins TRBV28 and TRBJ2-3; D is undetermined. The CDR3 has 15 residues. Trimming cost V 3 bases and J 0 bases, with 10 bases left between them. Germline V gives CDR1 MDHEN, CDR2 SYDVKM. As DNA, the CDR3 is TGTGCCAGCAGTTTTTTGGAAGCGAGCACAGATACGCAGTATTTT. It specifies CASSFLEASTDTQYF.

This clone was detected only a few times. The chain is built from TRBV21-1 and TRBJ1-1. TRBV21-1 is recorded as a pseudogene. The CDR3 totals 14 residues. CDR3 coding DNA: TGTGCCAGCAGCGTAGCGAACCAGAACACTGAAGCTTTCTTT. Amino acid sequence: CASSVANQNTEAFF.

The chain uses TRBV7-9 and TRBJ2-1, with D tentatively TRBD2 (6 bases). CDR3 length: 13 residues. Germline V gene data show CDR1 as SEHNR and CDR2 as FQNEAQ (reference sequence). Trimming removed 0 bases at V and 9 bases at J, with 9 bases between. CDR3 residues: CASSLAGGGEQFF. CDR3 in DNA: TGTGCCAGCAGCTTAGCTGGGGGAGGTGAGCAGTTCTTC. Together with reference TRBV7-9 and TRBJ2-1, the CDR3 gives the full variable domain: DTGVSQNPRHKITKRGQNVTFRCDPISEHNRLYWYRQTLGQGPEFLTYFQNEAQLEKSRLLSDRFSAERPKGSFSTLEIQRTEQGDSAMYLCASSLAGGGEQFFGPGTRLTVL.

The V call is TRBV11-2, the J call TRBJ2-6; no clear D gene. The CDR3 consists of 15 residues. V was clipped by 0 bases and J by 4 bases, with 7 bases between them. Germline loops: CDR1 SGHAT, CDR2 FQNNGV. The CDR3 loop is CASSLDVSGANVLTF. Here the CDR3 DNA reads TGTGCCAGCAGCTTAGATGTGTCAGGGGCCAACGTCCTGACTTTC.

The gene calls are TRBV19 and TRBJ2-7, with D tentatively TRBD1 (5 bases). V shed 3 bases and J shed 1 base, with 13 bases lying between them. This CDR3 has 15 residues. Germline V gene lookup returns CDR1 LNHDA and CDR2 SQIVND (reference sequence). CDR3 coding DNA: TGTGCCAGTAGTATCTCCAGGGTAGGATCCTACGAGCAGTACTTC. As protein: CASSISRVGSYEQYF.

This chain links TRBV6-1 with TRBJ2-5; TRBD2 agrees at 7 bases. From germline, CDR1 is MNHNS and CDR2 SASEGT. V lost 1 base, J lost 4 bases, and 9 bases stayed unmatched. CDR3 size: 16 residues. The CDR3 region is CASSEGLAVGGETQYF. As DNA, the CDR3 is TGTGCCAGCAGTGAAGGACTAGCCGTGGGAGGAGAGACCCAGTACTTC.

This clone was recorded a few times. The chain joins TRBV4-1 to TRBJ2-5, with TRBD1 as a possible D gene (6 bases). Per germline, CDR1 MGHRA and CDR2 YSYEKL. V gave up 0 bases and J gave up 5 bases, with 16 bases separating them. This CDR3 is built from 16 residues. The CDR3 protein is CASSQDGRPTGETQYF. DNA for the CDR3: TGCGCCAGCAGCCAAGATGGACGGCCCACAGGGGAGACCCAGTACTTC.

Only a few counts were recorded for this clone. CDR3 nucleotides: TGCGCCAGCAGCCTGGTGCTGGGACTGCCGAACACTGAAGCTTTCTTT. Translation gives CASSLVLGLPNTEAFF. The J gene is TRBJ1-1, the V gene TRBV5-1; tentatively, D is TRBD1 (5 bases). Trimming stripped 4 bases from V and 1 base from J, with 17 bases between. The CDR3 has 16 amino acids. Germline CDR1 SGHRS, CDR2 YFSETQ.

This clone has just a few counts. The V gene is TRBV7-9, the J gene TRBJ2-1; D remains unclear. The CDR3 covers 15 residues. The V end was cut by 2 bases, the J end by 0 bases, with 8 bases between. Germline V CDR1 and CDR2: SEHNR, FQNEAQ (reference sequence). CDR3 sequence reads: CASSLLWSSYNEQFF. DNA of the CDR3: TGTGCCAGCAGCTTATTGTGGAGCTCCTACAATGAGCAGTTCTTC.

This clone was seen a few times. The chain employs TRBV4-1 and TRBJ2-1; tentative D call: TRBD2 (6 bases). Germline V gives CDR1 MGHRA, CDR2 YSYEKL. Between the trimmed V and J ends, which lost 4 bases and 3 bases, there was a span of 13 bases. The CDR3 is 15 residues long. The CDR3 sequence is CASSRLEIDYNEQFF. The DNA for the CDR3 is TGCGCCAGCAGCCGACTAGAAATAGACTACAATGAGCAGTTCTTC.